Described below is a single TCR beta chain sequence and its context. Its antigen is unknown. No base qualities exist here, and no much larger clone lies one base off it. Using the deep immunoSEQ assay, TCR CDR3 regions were amplified from genomic DNA by multiplex PCR. For each cell subset, the extracted genomic DNA was distributed evenly across all wells of several immunoSEQ 96-well plates, and each plate served as one replicate. For sorted subsets, around 200 ng genomic DNA, equal to 30,000 to 35,000 T cell genomes, was loaded into each replicate PCR. Purified libraries were measured with a Qubit 3.0 fluorometer, size-checked on a Bioanalyzer 2100, and measured again with the KAPA Library Quantification kit. Each immunoSEQ 96-well plate was sequenced on its own single-read 150-cycle Illumina NextSeq 550 flow cell. On the authors' methods: Because only junctional sequences without quality scores were contained in the immunoSEQ output, filtering matching that applied to full-length reads could not be performed. Sequences were annotated with PyIR, a Python wrapper for IgBLAST v1.9, using IMGT germline references to assign V/J genes and CDR3. Reads were removed for weak V/J assignments (E-value above 1e-6), missing CDR3, stop codons, out-of-frame junctions, or ambiguous translated residues. V3J clonotypes were defined as sequences sharing the same inferred V gene, J gene, and CDR3 amino acid sequence. To compute the percentage overlap between repertoires, the number of shared unique clonotypes was divided by the size of the smaller repertoire. Repertoire richness was assessed with RTK rarefaction, the Chao1 estimator, and Recon v2.1 estimates of unobserved clonotypes. For all TCRbeta clonotypes obtained by the gDNA method from a few donors, generation probabilities were computed with OLGA. The source is immuneACCESS, and TCRdb retained only in-frame sequences with V and J called. Part of the clones is not carried over; for the studies checked, unresolved V genes explain less than half of this, and the remainder is unexplained. The DNA gave D and trimming, while V, J and clone size come from that table. In all, the sample holds under 1,100,000 clones, and around three quarters of those were seen once. The ten largest clones take up roughly 0.57% of the sample.

Healthy HIV-negative adults with no recently reported acute infections or vaccinations were included as donors. Only Caucasian adults living in Nashville, Tennessee, USA were represented among the donors. CD4+ T cells were enriched through magnetic negative selection, after which naive cells were positively selected on CD45RA and the remaining negative fraction served as the memory subset. Blood was obtained by leukapheresis, after which PBMCs were separated by Ficoll-Histopaque density gradient centrifugation and cryopreserved in liquid nitrogen vapor phase. Purity and quantity of every magnetically sorted T cell population were checked by analytical flow cytometry. Genomic DNA was isolated from every sorted fraction and measured by UV absorbance on a Nanodrop 2000c. This record belongs to a study of shared clonotypes between healthy human individuals (dated by TCRdb to the early 2020s). A note on the overall study: Two women and a few men aged 18 to 49 years were included in the cohort. To estimate repertoire size and how much clonotypes are shared between individuals, the study performed deep sequencing of blood TCR repertoires from a handful of healthy adults. For each donor, CD4 naive and CD4 memory were each given three plates, CD8 naive was given two plates, and CD8 memory was given one plate. Leukapheresis yielded between about 0.9 and 10 billion PBMCs per donor. Different laboratories and diverse techniques were used to prepare libraries and sequence TCR repertoires, to increase sequencing depth and limit assay-specific biases.

From the cysteine through the phenylalanine, the CDR3 covers 14 amino acids. Just CDR3 DNA is preserved here, 42 bases in frame from base 1. Trimming removed 3 bases from V and 4 bases from J; the gene matches leave 3 bases unexplained. CDR1 and CDR2, per the germline V gene, are SGHTA and FQGTGA. Findings and caveats that apply to the study as a whole: The small number of donors limited the genetic and exposure-history diversity represented. Estimated clonotype richness was generally larger for naive than for memory subsets. Even with the large sequencing depth, rarefaction of the sorted-subset datasets indicated that sequencing was incomplete. Compared with non-shared clonotypes, the clonotypes found in all four sorted-subset donors had higher generation probabilities. Sampling was restricted to blood, and TCR repertoires in tissue are likely to differ from TCR repertoires in blood. Pairwise subsampling indicated that sequencing depth was expected to affect the degree of clonotype sharing among donors. About 5% of naive CD4, 3.5% of naive CD8, 2.3% of memory CD4, and roughly 0.4% of memory CD8 clonotypes were shared across several donors.

Sequenced: memory CD4+ T cells from PBMCs. In light of the paper, this sample's cell subset or site label describes: CD45RA-negative fraction. The origin of this receptor is a young man in good health. Some clones in this sample may be carry-over from other donors' samples. The receptor chain draws on TRBV7-3 and TRBJ2-3; 8 middle bases align to TRBD2. The DNA sequence is as follows: TGTGCCAGCAGCTTGACAGCGGGAGCAGATACGCAGTATTTT. This gives the protein CASSLTAGADTQYF.